The following is a T cell receptor beta chain sequence with its context. Its antigen is not known. These data come from a study of Ad26.COV2.S vaccination and SARS-CoV-2 variants. Study summary: Once or twice, 56 days apart, Ad26.COV2.S was delivered intramuscularly. Findings and limits, study-wide: Total T cell responses were possibly underestimated by TCR breadth and depth analyses. Placebo recipients had lower spike-specific TCR breadth than vaccine recipients.

This table comes from immunoSEQ multiplex PCR, and its TCRdb copy is limited to in-frame clones, with some not included. The data contain about 350,000 clones, 75% to 90% of them singletons. As for treatment: 19 received Ad26.COV2.S at low or high dose, single or two shots; 5 received placebo; per-sample allocation not given. The study sampled participants on day 63 after the first vaccine or placebo injection. This adult donor, from Boston, was 18-55 years old. The junction had 9 bases not matched to a gene; V was cut back by 1 base and J by 3 bases. The V gene's germline CDR1 is LNHDA and CDR2 SQIVND (reference sequence). The CDR3 length is 18 residues.

The source is a person between 18 and 60 years old who received the Ad26.COV2.S COVID-19 vaccine or a placebo. The starting material was peripheral blood, obtained in a trial of Ad26.COV2.S vaccine versus placebo. The chain has TRBV19 and TRBJ2-1; 10 bases map to TRBD2. For the CDR3, the DNA is TGTGCCAGTAGTATAGTTTTTGGGACTAGCGAGGACTACAATGAGCAGTTCTTC. This gives the protein CASSIVFGTSEDYNEQFF.